A single sample gave rise to the 17 T cell receptor beta chains below, sequenced in a study of T cells expressing NK-cell markers. For each CDR3 protein, TCRdb gives one entry from its re-call of the 5' RACE reads, without DNA. In all, the sample yields a few hundred thousand distinct CDR3 sequences. Sequencing was carried out using blood T cells: a sorted CD56 or NKG2C T cell subset, CD4+ or CD8+ T cells, or bulk PBMC T cells (not recorded which). These receptors were taken from a man between 18 and 29 years old in good health.

J is TRBJ2-5 and V is TRBV12-3 or TRBV12-4. The CDR3 is 14 residues long. CDR3 protein: CASSRAEPQETQYF.

V is TRBV29-1 and J is TRBJ2-3; TCRdb picks TRBD1, but there is no DNA to check that call. The germline gives CDR1 SQVTM, CDR2 ANQGSEA. There are 14 residues in the CDR3. CDR3 residues: CSVGRDRGTDTQYF.

The chain uses TRBV20-1 and TRBJ1-2; TCRdb designates TRBD1, a call that cannot be tested without DNA. The CDR3 is 13 residues long. Germline V gene lookup returns CDR1 DFQATT and CDR2 SNEGSKA (reference sequence). The CDR3 here is CSATTDGANGYTF.

The V gene is TRBV5-6, the J gene TRBJ2-7. The CDR3 sequence is 13 residues long. Germline CDR1 and CDR2: SGHDT and YYEEEE. The chain's CDR3 is CASGDPLEYEQYF.

This sequence joins TRBV20-1 and TRBJ2-1; the TCRdb D gene call, TRBD1, has no DNA to confirm it. From germline, CDR1 is DFQATT and CDR2 SNEGSKA (reference sequence). CDR3 size: 13 residues. The chain's CDR3 is CSVPGSGGNEQFF.

The CDR3 loop is CAISESMGTGTLDQFF. The chain combines TRBV10-3 with TRBJ2-1; TCRdb calls TRBD1, which cannot be checked without DNA. The length of the CDR3 is 16 residues. Per germline, CDR1 ENHRY and CDR2 SYGVKD.

This chain joins TRBV18 and TRBJ2-1; TCRdb's D gene call, TRBD2, goes unchecked for lack of DNA. Germline V gene lookup returns CDR1 KGHSH and CDR2 LQKENI. The CDR3 totals 15 residues. The CDR3 sequence: CASSPPGTIYNEQFF.

The V and J genes are TRBV15 and TRBJ1-5; TCRdb names TRBD1, which stays unverified in the absence of DNA. The CDR3 has 15 residues. CDR1 is LNHNV, CDR2 YYDKDF, per germline (reference sequence). The CDR3 loop reads CATTRTDSSNQPQHF.

The chain employs TRBV20-1 and TRBJ1-3. Germline CDR1 and CDR2: DFQATT and SNEGSKA (reference sequence). The CDR3 loop spans 14 amino acids. The CDR3: CSASPHSAGNTIYF.

The chain employs TRBV12-3 or TRBV12-4 and TRBJ1-1. The CDR3 spans 14 residues. The CDR3 is CASSGSRMNTEAFF.

The chain couples TRBV19 to TRBJ1-2; the TCRdb D gene call, TRBD1, has no DNA to confirm it. The CDR3 has 15 amino acids. Germline V gives CDR1 LNHDA, CDR2 SQIVND (reference sequence). CDR3 amino acids: CASSNRQGTNYGYTF.

J is TRBJ2-1 and V is TRBV12-3 or TRBV12-4; TCRdb selects TRBD2, and the lack of DNA leaves this call unchecked. The CDR3 sequence is 17 residues long. CDR3 sequence: CASSLNLGLAGNNEQFF.

The chain combines TRBV11-2 with TRBJ2-1; TCRdb's assignment of TRBD2 cannot be checked, as there is no DNA. CDR3 size: 16 residues. Per the germline V gene, CDR1 is SGHAT and CDR2 is FQNNGV. CDR3 sequence reads: CASSQLRLAGVGEQFF.

The chain combines TRBV6-5 with TRBJ2-5; lacking DNA, the TRBD1 call made by TCRdb goes unchecked. The germline V gene encodes CDR1 MNHEY and CDR2 SVGAGI. This CDR3 contains 16 residues. CDR3 sequence reads: CASSYVRGLQEETQYF.

The J gene is TRBJ1-3, the V gene TRBV6-5. The CDR3 length is 16 residues. Germline V gene lookup returns CDR1 MNHEY and CDR2 SVGAGI. The CDR3 sequence: CASSYAIQSYGNTIYF.

The chain links TRBV2 to TRBJ2-1; TCRdb picks TRBD2, but there is no DNA to check that call. Germline CDR1 and CDR2: SNHLY and FYNNEI. The CDR3 is 15 amino acids. The CDR3 is CASSEPGGSYNEQFF.

V usage is TRBV7-2 and J usage is TRBJ1-2. Germline assignment: CDR1 SGHTA and CDR2 FQGNSA. This CDR3 spans 11 amino acids. CDR3 sequence reads: CASSFGPTGTF.